There are a few counts of the clone carrying this T cell receptor (beta chain). Antigen: not known. This entry belongs to a study of beta chain features in type 1 diabetes. General observations from the study: Comparison showed that naive, central memory and Treg TCRB repertoires appeared more similar among patients than among healthy donors. Sequencing the cDNA could make cells with high TCR expression show up more than they should.

Expressed TCRB transcripts were sequenced because the isolated RNA had all been reverse transcribed beforehand. Sequencing was performed with immunoSEQ multiplex PCR; in TCRdb, only in-frame clones are kept and a portion is missing. Of around 400,000 clones in the sample, over 13% are singletons; the top ten hold around 0.02%. Germline CDR1 and CDR2: KGHSH and LQKENI. The CDR3 length is 16 residues. V dropped 6 bases and J dropped 5 bases, with 20 bases sitting between them. The authors sorted CD4+ naive, central memory, regulatory and stem cell-like memory cells via CD45RO/CCR7/CD25/CD127/CD95/CD27.

Material for sequencing was naive CD4+ T cells from blood. J is TRBJ2-1 and V is TRBV18; D might be TRBD1 (6 bases). The sequence derives from a woman aged 18-29 years in good health. The CDR3 loop reads CASSDRGGRGNNEQFF. In DNA, the CDR3 is TGTGCCAGCTCTGATAGGGGCGGCAGGGGAAACAATGAGCAGTTCTTC.